The 9 T cell receptor beta chains given below trace back to one sample, sequenced in a study of T cells in Graves' hyperthyroidism and ophthalmopathy. Amplification yielded TCR beta CDR3 regions, with RNA transcripts as the source. HTBI primers were employed in a first-round RT-PCR of the TCR CDR3. One entry per CDR3 protein, called by TCRdb with MiXCR from the multiplex PCR reads. Among a few hundred thousand distinct CDR3 sequences listed, around 42% were seen once. The material sequenced was peripheral blood or thyroid tissue (not recorded which). The receptor set was obtained from a woman aged 18-35 years with Graves' hyperthyroidism.

This clonotype occurred many times. J is TRBJ2-5 and V is TRBV5-5; D tentatively fits TRBD1 or TRBD2 (5 bases each). Germline CDR1 reads SGHKS; CDR2 reads YYEKEE (reference sequence). Trimming pared 1 base from V and 5 bases from J, leaving 9 bases between. The CDR3 has 13 residues. CDR3 sequence reads: CASSLLEGETQYF. The CDR3 DNA reads TGTGCCAGCAGCTTGCTAGAGGGGGAGACCCAGTACTTC.

In nucleotides, the CDR3 is TGTGCCAGCGCGATGTCGCTAGCGGGAGGCACCGGGGAGCTGTTTTTT. Its translation is CASAMSLAGGTGELFF. V gene TRBV6-1 combines with J gene TRBJ2-2, with 11 bases aligning to TRBD2. Germline CDR1 is MNHNS and CDR2 is SASEGT. J lost 4 bases, V lost 8 bases, and 9 bases had no gene match. The CDR3 totals 16 residues.

There are many counts of this clonotype. The chain recombines TRBV12-3 or TRBV12-4 with TRBJ2-2, with 16 nucleotides matching TRBD2. V gave up 5 bases and J gave up 6 bases; unmatched junction bases: 18. CDR3 length equals 21 residues. The CDR3 loop is CASSRPGLAGGTRLNPGELFF. The DNA of the CDR3 is TGTGCCAGCAGTCGCCCGGGACTAGCGGGAGGGACAAGGTTGAATCCCGGGGAGCTGTTTTTT.

This clonotype appeared many times. The CDR3 DNA reads as TGCAGTGCTAGAGGCGAGGCAGGGAACCAGCCCCAGCATTTT. Translated: CSARGEAGNQPQHF. The V gene is TRBV20-1, the J gene TRBJ1-5; D possibly corresponds to TRBD1 (5 bases). Germline V gene lookup returns CDR1 DFQATT and CDR2 SNEGSKA (reference sequence). Between the trimmed V and J ends, which lost 1 base and 7 bases, there was a span of 14 bases. The CDR3 is made up of 14 amino acids.

This clonotype was observed many times. The chain couples TRBV11-2 to TRBJ2-2; no definite D call. Germline V CDR1 and CDR2: SGHAT, FQNNGV. Trimming shortened V by 5 bases and J by 7 bases, and 14 bases separated the two germline ends. The CDR3 consists of 14 residues. CDR3: CASSPYDRYGELFF. The CDR3 nucleotides are TGTGCCAGCAGCCCGTATGACCGCTACGGGGAGCTGTTTTTT.

This clonotype has a count of ten or more. The gene calls are TRBV10-3 and TRBJ2-2, with 8 nucleotides matching TRBD1. The CDR3 sequence is 16 residues long. The junction had 2 bases not matched to a gene; V was cut back by 0 bases and J by 2 bases. Germline values: CDR1 ENHRY, CDR2 SYGVKD. The CDR3 protein is CAISESDRANTGELFF. The CDR3 nucleotides are TGTGCCATCAGTGAGTCGGACAGGGCAAACACCGGGGAGCTGTTTTTT.

This chain connects TRBV9 to TRBJ1-3; TRBD1 might be the D (5 bases). CDR1 SGDLS and CDR2 YYNGEE come from the germline V gene. The CDR3 sequence is 14 residues long. Trimming took off 1 base at V and 3 bases at J, with 8 bases between the two ends. DNA for the CDR3: TGTGCCAGCAGCGTACAGGGTTATGGAAACACCATATATTTT. This codes for CASSVQGYGNTIYF.

This clonotype has at least ten counts. The genes are TRBV7-3 and TRBJ2-7; D is uncertain. The germline V and J ends were trimmed by 1 base and 5 bases, with 6 bases remaining between them. Per germline, CDR1 SGHTA and CDR2 FQGTGA. CDR3 length: 12 amino acids. CDR3: CASSLMFHEQYF. CDR3 nucleotides: TGTGCCAGCAGCTTAATGTTCCACGAGCAGTACTTC. The variable domain in full, with the rest retrieved from reference TRBV7-3 and TRBJ2-7, is GAGVSQTPSNKVTEKGKYVELRCDPISGHTALYWYRQSLGQGPEFLIYFQGTGAADDSGLPNDRFFAVRPEGSVSTLKIQRTERGDSAVYLCASSLMFHEQYFGPGTRLTVT.

This chain uses TRBV29-1 with TRBJ2-7, with 8 bases that match TRBD1. The CDR3 spans 11 residues. The V gene end was trimmed by 8 bases and the J gene end by 5 bases; junction bases not matched to a gene: 5. The germline gives CDR1 SQVTM, CDR2 ANQGSEA. The CDR3, as DNA: TGCAGCCCCAGGGGGCTCGACGAGCAGTACTTC. Amino acid sequence: CSPRGLDEQYF.